This T cell receptor (beta chain) was sequenced for a study of control samples from healthy donors and cancer patients. TCRdb's copy holds only in-frame clones and misses some; the assay was immunoSEQ multiplex PCR. Of approximately 110,000 clones in the sample, about 89% were seen once. Germline assignment: CDR1 SGHAT and CDR2 FQNNGV. V lost 7 bases, J lost 7 bases, and 14 bases lay in between. CDR3 length: 13 residues. This clone was recorded once. The receptor was derived from a woman between 50 and 59 years old in good health. Sequencing was performed on blood. J is TRBJ2-1 and V is TRBV11-2; a weak D match, TRBD2 (6 bases). In nucleotides, the CDR3 is TGTGCCAGCACCATGGGACTCCCAAATGAGCAGTTCTTC. Amino acids: CASTMGLPNEQFF.